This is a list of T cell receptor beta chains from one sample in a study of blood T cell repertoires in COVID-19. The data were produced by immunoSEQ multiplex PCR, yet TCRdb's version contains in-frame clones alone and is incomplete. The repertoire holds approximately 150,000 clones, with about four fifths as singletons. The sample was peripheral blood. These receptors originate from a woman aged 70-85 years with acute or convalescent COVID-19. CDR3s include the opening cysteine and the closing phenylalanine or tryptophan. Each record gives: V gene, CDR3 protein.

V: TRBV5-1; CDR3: CASSLARTRAGEQFF
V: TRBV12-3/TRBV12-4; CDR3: CASSFGGNTIYF
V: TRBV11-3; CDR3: CASSAGLVTGELFF
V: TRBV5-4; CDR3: CASSPGGGYEQYF
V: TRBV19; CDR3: CASRGVASTDTQYF
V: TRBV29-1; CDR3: CSVVGDSNQPQHF
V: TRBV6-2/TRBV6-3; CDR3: CASSPGQVARPKREQYF
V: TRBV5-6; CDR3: CASSLEHRGNYGYTF
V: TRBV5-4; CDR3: CASSPGQGADTQYF
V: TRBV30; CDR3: CAWSLLAGGAAIQYF
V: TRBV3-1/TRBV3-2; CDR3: CASSQDEGVGEQYF
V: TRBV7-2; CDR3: CASSLGTRLATDTQYF
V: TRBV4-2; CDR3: CASSQDAGARNEQFF
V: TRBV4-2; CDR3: CASSQHRGGRGEKLFF
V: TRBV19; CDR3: CASSLRQGLGTEAFF
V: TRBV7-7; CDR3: CASSPLGGAEAFF
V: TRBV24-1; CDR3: CAAGQSNQPQHF
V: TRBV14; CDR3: CASSQDTGGVRRNEQFF
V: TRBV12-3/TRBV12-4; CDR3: CASSLTEQNTQYF
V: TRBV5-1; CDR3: CASSLGQVPNTEAFF
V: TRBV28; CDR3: CASSFGLDRPSYEQYF
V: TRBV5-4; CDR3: CASSVGTGDRGAFF
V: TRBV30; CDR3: CAWDHRGGEETQYF
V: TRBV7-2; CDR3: CASSLVQGSAGYTF
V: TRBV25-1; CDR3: CASRGQLYEQYF
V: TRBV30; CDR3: CARYRLGQLNYGYTF
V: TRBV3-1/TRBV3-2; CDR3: CASSQDSGGPINYEQYF
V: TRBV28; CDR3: CASSTGIGNTEAFF
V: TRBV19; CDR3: CASSIPKIVNTEAFF
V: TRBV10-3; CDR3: CAISEQVVYGYTF
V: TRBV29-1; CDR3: CSVEGRQGRYTF
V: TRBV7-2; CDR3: CASSLEIGQGYNEQFF
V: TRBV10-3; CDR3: CAISLERNYGYTF
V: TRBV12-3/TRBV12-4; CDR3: CASSPFDYGYTF
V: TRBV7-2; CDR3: CASSSGGWGYTF
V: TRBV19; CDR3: CASSIQGSNEKLFF
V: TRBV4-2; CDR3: CASSQEGAPGQGLGYTF
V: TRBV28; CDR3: CATFSSYNEQFF
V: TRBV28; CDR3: CASSFVRQGTEAFF
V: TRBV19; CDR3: CASSIPSEQYF
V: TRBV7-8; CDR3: CASSLIEGVEAFF
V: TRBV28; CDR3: CASSQPGENSGNTIYF
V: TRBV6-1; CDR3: CASSERSGTGRIYLNTEAFF
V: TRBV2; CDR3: CASLAGGTYEQYF
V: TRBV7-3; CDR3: CASSLELQPYNEQFF
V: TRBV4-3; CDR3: CASSPSPGVGSPLHF
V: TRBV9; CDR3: CASSVGTSISDTQYF
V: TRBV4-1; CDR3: CASSQGVGGRLTDTQYF
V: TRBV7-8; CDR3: CASVPPLRTGGYYEQYF
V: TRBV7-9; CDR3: CASSYTDSNQPQHF
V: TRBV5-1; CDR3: CASSLGASGKSTDTQYF
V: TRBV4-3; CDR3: CASSQGKKAGPGETQYF
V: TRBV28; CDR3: CASRTTGTDTGELFF
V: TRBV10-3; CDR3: CAISELASVAVLYNEQFF
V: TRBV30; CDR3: CAWSGDRDSYNEQFF